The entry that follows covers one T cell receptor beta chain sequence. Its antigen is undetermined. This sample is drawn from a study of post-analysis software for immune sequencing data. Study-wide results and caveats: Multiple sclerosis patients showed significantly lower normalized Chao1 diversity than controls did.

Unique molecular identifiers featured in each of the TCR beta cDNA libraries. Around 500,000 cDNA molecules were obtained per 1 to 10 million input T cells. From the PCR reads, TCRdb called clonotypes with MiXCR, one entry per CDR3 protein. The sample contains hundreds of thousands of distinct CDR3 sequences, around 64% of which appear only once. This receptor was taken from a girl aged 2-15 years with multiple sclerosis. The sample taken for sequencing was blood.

The DNA for the CDR3 is TGCGCCAGCAGCTCCGGGACTAGCGTAGGGGAGACCCAGTACTTC. It codes for CASSSGTSVGETQYF. V is TRBV5-1 and J is TRBJ2-5, with 10 bases matching TRBD2. The V segment lost 3 bases and the J segment 5 bases; nucleotides outside the gene matches: 7. Germline V CDR1 and CDR2: SGHRS, YFSETQ. The CDR3 totals 15 residues.